Listed below are T cell receptor beta chains from one sample, sequenced in a study of cytomegalovirus exposure and HLA in healthy donors. Some clones are missing from TCRdb's copy, which holds only in-frame ones; the method was immunoSEQ multiplex PCR. Counted here are 90,000 to 150,000 clones, 75% to 80% occurring once; the ten biggest clones make up approximately 3.5%. The sample comprised PBMCs. The receptors come from a woman aged 30 to 39 in good health and CMV-seropositive. Both conserved end residues are part of each CDR3. D genes are given only for firm matches. Only part of the rows carry a size: once, few, many, or a class if the clone is expanded.

d_gene: NA; len: 14; abundance: NA; j_gene: TRBJ1-5; v_gene: TRBV7-9; CDR3aa: CASSLPGGNQPQHF; CDR3nt: TGTGCCAGCAGCCTTCCCGGGGGGAATCAGCCCCAGCATTTT
d_gene: TRBD1; len: 16; abundance: NA; j_gene: TRBJ1-4; v_gene: TRBV7-8; CDR3aa: CASSNSRQGSFEKLFF; CDR3nt: TGTGCCAGCAGCAACTCTCGACAGGGAAGTTTCGAAAAACTGTTTTTT
d_gene: NA; len: 13; abundance: NA; j_gene: TRBJ1-1; v_gene: TRBV7-9; CDR3aa: CASSHGKGTEAFF; CDR3nt: TGTGCCAGCAGCCACGGGAAAGGGACTGAAGCTTTCTTT
d_gene: TRBD1; len: 15; abundance: NA; j_gene: TRBJ2-7; v_gene: TRBV7-9; CDR3aa: CARKLRQGSWAEQYF; CDR3nt: TGTGCCAGGAAACTTAGACAGGGTAGTTGGGCCGAGCAGTACTTC
d_gene: TRBD1; len: 18; abundance: NA; j_gene: TRBJ1-1; v_gene: TRBV7-6; CDR3aa: CASSHLLGPQGVEGEAFF; CDR3nt: TGTGCCAGCAGCCACCTCTTAGGCCCCCAGGGGGTTGAAGGCGAAGCTTTCTTT
d_gene: NA; len: 11; abundance: NA; j_gene: TRBJ1-2; v_gene: TRBV20-1; CDR3aa: CSAGAQGGYTF; CDR3nt: TGCAGTGCTGGGGCCCAAGGGGGCTACACCTTC
d_gene: NA; len: 15; abundance: NA; j_gene: TRBJ1-2; v_gene: TRBV19; CDR3aa: CASRDPTGLIYGYTF; CDR3nt: TGTGCCAGTAGGGATCCGACAGGCCTGATATATGGCTACACCTTC
d_gene: NA; len: 16; abundance: NA; j_gene: TRBJ2-2; v_gene: TRBV6-6; CDR3aa: CASRHTGTLNTGELFF; CDR3nt: TGTGCCAGCAGACATACCGGGACTCTGAACACCGGGGAGCTGTTTTTT
d_gene: NA; len: 11; abundance: NA; j_gene: TRBJ2-7; v_gene: TRBV7-6; CDR3aa: CASSSHYEQYF; CDR3nt: TGTGCCAGCAGTTCCCATTACGAGCAGTACTTC
d_gene: NA; len: 19; abundance: NA; j_gene: TRBJ1-6; v_gene: TRBV14; CDR3aa: CASSQEARGLPSGWSPLHF; CDR3nt: TGTGCCAGCAGCCAAGAAGCACGCGGGCTCCCTTCAGGATGGAGCCCCCTCCACTTT
d_gene: NA; len: 13; abundance: NA; j_gene: TRBJ1-5; v_gene: TRBV28; CDR3aa: CATKDRTHQPQHF; CDR3nt: TGTGCCACCAAGGACAGAACCCATCAGCCCCAGCATTTT
d_gene: TRBD2; len: 15; abundance: NA; j_gene: TRBJ2-3; v_gene: TRBV4-3; CDR3aa: CASSRTSISGDTQYF; CDR3nt: TGCGCCAGCAGCCGGACTAGCATCTCAGGGGATACGCAGTATTTT
d_gene: TRBD1; len: 15; abundance: NA; j_gene: TRBJ2-3; v_gene: TRBV2; CDR3aa: CASSYNRGRTDTQYF; CDR3nt: TGTGCCAGCAGTTATAACAGGGGGCGCACAGATACGCAGTATTTT
d_gene: TRBD1; len: 16; abundance: NA; j_gene: TRBJ2-2; v_gene: TRBV13; CDR3aa: CASSRGQGSDTGELFF; CDR3nt: TGTGCCAGCAGCCGGGGACAGGGCTCGGACACCGGGGAGCTGTTTTTT
d_gene: TRBD2; len: 16; abundance: NA; j_gene: TRBJ2-3; v_gene: TRBV15; CDR3aa: CATSRAGGRGTDTQYF; CDR3nt: TGTGCCACCAGCAGGGCGGGGGGGCGTGGCACAGATACGCAGTATTTT
d_gene: NA; len: 14; abundance: NA; j_gene: TRBJ1-2; v_gene: TRBV29-1; CDR3aa: CSVEDKGRQYGYTF; CDR3nt: TGCAGCGTTGAAGATAAGGGAAGACAGTATGGCTACACCTTC
d_gene: TRBD2; len: 17; abundance: NA; j_gene: TRBJ2-1; v_gene: TRBV7-2; CDR3aa: CASSPLLVAGKRNEQFF; CDR3nt: TGTGCCAGCAGCCCACTCTTAGTAGCGGGGAAGAGGAATGAGCAGTTCTTC
d_gene: TRBD2; len: 15; abundance: NA; j_gene: TRBJ2-1; v_gene: TRBV2; CDR3aa: CASSPGLAGGPDLFF; CDR3nt: TGTGCCAGCAGCCCGGGACTAGCGGGGGGCCCGGACCTGTTCTTC
d_gene: NA; len: 14; abundance: NA; j_gene: TRBJ1-1; v_gene: TRBV2; CDR3aa: CASSEVGKAPRAFF; CDR3nt: TGTGCCAGCAGTGAAGTTGGAAAGGCCCCGCGGGCTTTCTTT
d_gene: NA; len: 15; abundance: NA; j_gene: TRBJ2-3; v_gene: TRBV6-1; CDR3aa: CASSPSGLSADTQYF; CDR3nt: TGTGCCAGCAGTCCATCGGGGTTGTCGGCAGATACGCAGTATTTT
d_gene: NA; len: 16; abundance: NA; j_gene: TRBJ2-1; v_gene: TRBV19; CDR3aa: CASSGRRGRSYNEQFF; CDR3nt: TGTGCCAGTAGTGGAAGGCGGGGGCGTTCCTACAATGAGCAGTTCTTC
d_gene: NA; len: 13; abundance: once; j_gene: TRBJ1-1; v_gene: TRBV27; CDR3aa: CASRPNKNTEAFF; CDR3nt: TGTGCCAGCAGACCGAACAAGAACACTGAAGCTTTCTTT
d_gene: NA; len: 14; abundance: NA; j_gene: TRBJ1-5; v_gene: TRBV30; CDR3aa: CAWSAGSGNQPQHF; CDR3nt: TGTGCCTGGAGTGCGGGGTCGGGCAATCAGCCCCAGCATTTT
d_gene: TRBD2; len: 13; abundance: NA; j_gene: TRBJ2-1; v_gene: TRBV11-2; CDR3aa: CASSFGAGDEQFF; CDR3nt: TGTGCCAGCAGCTTCGGGGCGGGAGATGAGCAGTTCTTC
d_gene: TRBD1; len: 15; abundance: NA; j_gene: TRBJ2-3; v_gene: TRBV5-1; CDR3aa: CASSDGQGVKDTQYF; CDR3nt: TGCGCCAGCAGCGACGGACAGGGCGTCAAGGATACGCAGTATTTT
d_gene: NA; len: 14; abundance: NA; j_gene: TRBJ2-2; v_gene: TRBV18; CDR3aa: CASSPRTVTGELFF; CDR3nt: TGTGCCAGCTCACCACGGACAGTCACCGGGGAGCTGTTTTTT
d_gene: TRBD1; len: 16; abundance: NA; j_gene: TRBJ1-1; v_gene: TRBV5-6; CDR3aa: CASSPGQGAFNTEAFF; CDR3nt: TGTGCCAGCAGCCCCGGACAGGGGGCGTTTAACACTGAAGCTTTCTTT
d_gene: NA; len: 13; abundance: NA; j_gene: TRBJ2-1; v_gene: TRBV15; CDR3aa: CATSKPQAGEQFF; CDR3nt: TGTGCCACCAGCAAGCCCCAGGCTGGTGAGCAGTTCTTC
d_gene: TRBD1; len: 14; abundance: NA; j_gene: TRBJ2-7; v_gene: TRBV5-4; CDR3aa: CASSLRDRAYEQYF; CDR3nt: TGTGCCAGCAGCTTACGGGACAGGGCCTACGAGCAGTACTTC
d_gene: TRBD2; len: 14; abundance: few; j_gene: TRBJ2-3; v_gene: TRBV10-3; CDR3aa: CAISGLAGTNTQYF; CDR3nt: TGTGCCATCAGCGGACTAGCGGGGACAAATACGCAGTATTTT
d_gene: NA; len: 13; abundance: NA; j_gene: TRBJ2-5; v_gene: TRBV27; CDR3aa: CATSRRGQETQYF; CDR3nt: TGTGCCACCTCCAGAAGGGGACAAGAGACCCAGTACTTC
d_gene: NA; len: 11; abundance: NA; j_gene: TRBJ2-7; v_gene: TRBV29-1; CDR3aa: CSVVSGYEQYF; CDR3nt: TGCAGCGTCGTATCCGGTTACGAGCAGTACTTC
d_gene: TRBD1; len: 15; abundance: NA; j_gene: TRBJ2-2; v_gene: TRBV6-5; CDR3aa: CASSLGQGRAGELFF; CDR3nt: TGTGCCAGCAGTCTCGGACAGGGGCGGGCCGGGGAGCTGTTTTTT
d_gene: TRBD1; len: 16; abundance: NA; j_gene: TRBJ2-7; v_gene: TRBV4-3; CDR3aa: CASSQEVGTGDYEQYF; CDR3nt: TGCGCCAGCAGCCAAGAGGTCGGGACAGGGGACTACGAGCAGTACTTC
d_gene: NA; len: 13; abundance: once; j_gene: TRBJ1-1; v_gene: TRBV7-8; CDR3aa: CASSSRENTEAFF; CDR3nt: TGTGCCAGCAGCTCCAGGGAGAACACTGAAGCTTTCTTT
d_gene: TRBD1; len: 15; abundance: NA; j_gene: TRBJ1-6; v_gene: TRBV5-6; CDR3aa: CASSADRGQNSPLHF; CDR3nt: TGTGCCAGCAGCGCCGACAGGGGACAGAATTCACCCCTCCACTTT
d_gene: TRBD1; len: 12; abundance: NA; j_gene: TRBJ2-5; v_gene: TRBV7-2; CDR3aa: CASSRQGWSQYF; CDR3nt: TGTGCCAGCAGCAGACAGGGCTGGTCCCAGTACTTC
d_gene: NA; len: 13; abundance: NA; j_gene: TRBJ2-6; v_gene: TRBV6-6; CDR3aa: CASRHSGANVLTF; CDR3nt: TGTGCCAGCAGACACTCTGGGGCCAACGTCCTGACTTTC
d_gene: NA; len: 12; abundance: NA; j_gene: TRBJ1-2; v_gene: TRBV12-2; CDR3aa: CASRSPGGRETF; CDR3nt: TGTGCAAGTCGCTCGCCGGGGGGCAGGGAAACCTTC
d_gene: TRBD1; len: 15; abundance: NA; j_gene: TRBJ1-1; v_gene: TRBV4-3; CDR3aa: CASSQDWTGAPSAFF; CDR3nt: TGCGCCAGCAGCCAAGATTGGACAGGGGCCCCCTCGGCTTTCTTT
d_gene: NA; len: 14; abundance: NA; j_gene: TRBJ2-7; v_gene: TRBV15; CDR3aa: CATSRDLQIHEQYF; CDR3nt: TGTGCCACCAGCAGAGATTTGCAGATCCACGAGCAGTACTTC
d_gene: NA; len: 13; abundance: NA; j_gene: TRBJ2-2; v_gene: TRBV7-2; CDR3aa: CASSSGLTGELFF; CDR3nt: TGTGCCAGCAGCTCCGGACTTACCGGGGAGCTGTTTTTT
d_gene: NA; len: 16; abundance: NA; j_gene: TRBJ2-3; v_gene: TRBV11-1; CDR3aa: CASSLGAHRETDTQYF; CDR3nt: TGTGCCAGCAGCTTAGGGGCTCACCGAGAGACAGATACGCAGTATTTT
d_gene: NA; len: 19; abundance: NA; j_gene: TRBJ2-2; v_gene: TRBV7-9; CDR3aa: CASSLELRRHFANTGELFF; CDR3nt: TGTGCCAGCAGCTTAGAATTAAGACGACATTTCGCGAACACCGGGGAGCTGTTTTTT
d_gene: NA; len: 17; abundance: once; j_gene: TRBJ1-2; v_gene: TRBV21-1; CDR3aa: CASSPLGDTGAIYGYTF; CDR3nt: TGTGCCAGCAGCCCCCTGGGGGATACAGGGGCGATCTATGGCTACACCTTC
d_gene: NA; len: 14; abundance: many; j_gene: TRBJ1-3; v_gene: TRBV2; CDR3aa: CASSEPRSGNTIYF; CDR3nt: TGTGCCAGCAGTGAACCCCGCTCTGGAAACACCATATATTTT
d_gene: TRBD1; len: 12; abundance: NA; j_gene: TRBJ1-1; v_gene: TRBV29-1; CDR3aa: CSVGGQGVLAFF; CDR3nt: TGCAGCGTTGGAGGACAGGGGGTTTTGGCTTTCTTT
d_gene: TRBD1; len: 13; abundance: NA; j_gene: TRBJ1-2; v_gene: TRBV7-9; CDR3aa: CASSLGQSYGYTF; CDR3nt: TGTGCCAGCAGCCTGGGACAGTCCTATGGCTACACCTTC
d_gene: TRBD2; len: 16; abundance: NA; j_gene: TRBJ2-5; v_gene: TRBV4-1; CDR3aa: CASSQELAGAGETQYF; CDR3nt: TGCGCCAGCAGCCAAGAACTAGCGGGGGCCGGAGAGACCCAGTACTTC